Listed below are T cell receptor beta chains from one sample, sequenced in a study of yellow fever vaccine responses in identical twins. TCRdb independently ran MiXCR on the RT-PCR reads; one entry per CDR3 protein. This sample has a few thousand distinct CDR3 sequences; 90% occur once, and the top ten carry about 1.8%. The sequences come from T cells from blood (PBMCs), unsorted or a sorted subset (not recorded which), collected before or after yellow fever vaccination (not recorded which). The receptors were sampled from a woman under 30 who received the yellow fever vaccine. Each CDR3 is given with its conserved first and last residue. The D gene is left open where the match is weak. Where a row states a size, it is once, few, many or the class of an expanded clone; other rows omit it.

v_call,j_call,d_call,clone_size,cdr3_nt,cdr3_aa
TRBV7-3,TRBJ1-5,-,-,TGTGCCAGCAGCTCACAGCCCCAGGGGATAGCTCAGCCCCAGCATTTT,CASSSQPQGIAQPQHF
TRBV2,TRBJ2-7,-,-,TGTGCCAGCAGGGACAGATCCTACGAGCAGTACTTC,CASRDRSYEQYF
TRBV5-1,TRBJ2-5,TRBD2,-,TGCGCCAGCAGCTTCTCCCAGACTAGCGGCCAAGAGACCCAGTACTTC,CASSFSQTSGQETQYF
TRBV6-2/TRBV6-3,TRBJ2-7,-,-,TGTGCCAGCAGGGGGAGAGACAGATACTACGAGCAGTACTTC,CASRGRDRYYEQYF
TRBV18,TRBJ2-1,-,-,TGTGCCAGCTCAGGGCAGATCTCCTACAATGAGCAGTTCTTC,CASSGQISYNEQFF
TRBV2,TRBJ2-7,-,few,TGTGCCAGCCTTCCGGTGTCATCAACAGGATACGAGCAGTACTTC,CASLPVSSTGYEQYF
TRBV7-9,TRBJ2-1,-,-,TGTGCCAGCAGCTCCCTAGGACGGGAGCAGTTCTTC,CASSSLGREQFF
TRBV12-3/TRBV12-4,TRBJ2-4,-,-,TGTGCCAGCAGTCGGTTAAACATTCAGTACTTC,CASSRLNIQYF
TRBV4-3,TRBJ2-1,-,-,TGCGCCAGCAGCCAAGAGGAGGGCTCCTACAATGAGCAGTTCTTC,CASSQEEGSYNEQFF
TRBV11-2,TRBJ2-7,-,-,TGTGCCAGCAGCTTAGGCGGCGGGTACGAGCAGTACTTC,CASSLGGGYEQYF
TRBV25-1,TRBJ2-5,TRBD2,-,TGTGCCAGCAGTGAATTCCTAGCGGGCGAGACCCAGTACTTC,CASSEFLAGETQYF
TRBV10-1,TRBJ1-1,TRBD1,-,TGCGCCAGCAGTGAGCGTACAGGGGGCCTTAACACTGAAGCTTTCTTT,CASSERTGGLNTEAFF
TRBV12-3/TRBV12-4,TRBJ2-1,-,-,TGTGCCAGCAGCTCCGTTCAGGGGCGACTATACAATGAGCAGTTCTTC,CASSSVQGRLYNEQFF
TRBV15,TRBJ1-1,-,once,TGTGCCACCAGCAGCGGGGACATGAACACTGAAGCTTTCTTT,CATSSGDMNTEAFF
TRBV29-1,TRBJ1-3,-,-,TGCAGCGTTGGTTTGGGAAACACCATATATTTT,CSVGLGNTIYF
TRBV6-5,TRBJ2-7,TRBD1,-,TGTGCCAGCAGTTATACAGGGGGCATTTCCGACGAGCAGTACTTC,CASSYTGGISDEQYF
TRBV18,TRBJ2-7,TRBD1,-,TGTGCCAGCTCCCGGACAGGGAGGCACTACGAGCAGTACTTC,CASSRTGRHYEQYF
TRBV2,TRBJ2-1,-,-,TGTGCCAGCAGTTACACTAGCTCCTACAATGAGCAGTTCTTC,CASSYTSSYNEQFF
TRBV5-2,TRBJ1-6,-,-,TGTGCCAGCAACCCCTTCACAGCCTTCAATTCACCCCTCCACTTT,CASNPFTAFNSPLHF
TRBV20-1,TRBJ1-6,-,once,TGCAGTGCTGACGACAGCTCCTATAATTCACCCCTCCACTTT,CSADDSSYNSPLHF
TRBV7-9,TRBJ2-7,-,-,TGTGCCAGCAGCCGGGACGGCTTAACCTACGAGCAGTACTTC,CASSRDGLTYEQYF
TRBV10-3,TRBJ2-1,-,-,TGTGCCATCAGTGGAGGGCCGAATGAGCAGTTCTTC,CAISGGPNEQFF
TRBV11-3,TRBJ2-1,-,-,TGTGCCAGCAGCTTAGATACTGAGCAGTTCTTC,CASSLDTEQFF
TRBV20-1,TRBJ2-1,-,-,TGCAGTGCTAGAGATAGCGGCCGCTACAATGAGCAGTTCTTC,CSARDSGRYNEQFF
TRBV24-1,TRBJ2-1,TRBD1,-,TGTGCCACCAGTGCTATGGACAGGGGGCTCTACAATGAGCAGTTCTTC,CATSAMDRGLYNEQFF
TRBV29-1,TRBJ2-7,-,-,TGCAGCGTTGGACAGAATTCCTACGAGCAGTACTTC,CSVGQNSYEQYF
TRBV6-5,TRBJ1-5,TRBD1,-,TGTGCCAGCAGTTCGACAGGGGTTATAGGTCAGCCCCAGCATTTT,CASSSTGVIGQPQHF
TRBV14,TRBJ2-5,-,-,TGTGCCAGCAGCCACCTCGTTCAAGAGACCCAGTACTTC,CASSHLVQETQYF
TRBV2,TRBJ2-1,-,-,TGTGCCAGCAGTGAGGGCAGCCTTACGGGGGGCCATGAGCAGTTCTTC,CASSEGSLTGGHEQFF
TRBV2,TRBJ2-1,-,-,TGTGCCAGCAGTGGGGGTTTTTACAATGAGCAGTTCTTC,CASSGGFYNEQFF
TRBV5-4,TRBJ2-1,TRBD1,-,TGTGCCAGCAGCCTGGGACAGGCCAAGTTGAGTGAGCAGTTCTTC,CASSLGQAKLSEQFF
TRBV29-1,TRBJ1-1,-,once,TGCAGCGTCGTCCCTTCGGGACTCGGGAACACTGAAGCTTTCTTT,CSVVPSGLGNTEAFF
TRBV29-1,TRBJ1-4,-,once,TGCAGCGTTGAGGGGCAGGGGAATGAAAAACTGTTTTTT,CSVEGQGNEKLFF
TRBV18,TRBJ2-7,-,-,TGTGCCAGCTCACCGGGCGTCGGGTACGAGCAGTACTTC,CASSPGVGYEQYF
TRBV13,TRBJ1-5,TRBD1,-,TGTGCCAGCAGAGTCGGGACAGAGAATAATCAGCCCCAGCATTTT,CASRVGTENNQPQHF
TRBV13,TRBJ2-3,-,-,TGTGCCAGCATCCGGTCCACAGATACGCAGTATTTT,CASIRSTDTQYF
TRBV11-1,TRBJ2-1,TRBD2,-,TGTGCCAGCGGGGAGTTCAAGCGGGGGGGCGATGAGCAGTTCTTC,CASGEFKRGGDEQFF
TRBV29-1,TRBJ2-4,TRBD1,-,TGCAGCGTTGGCTCAGGGGGCTTTCAGTACTTC,CSVGSGGFQYF
TRBV5-4,TRBJ2-3,TRBD2,-,TGTGCCAGCAGCTTGCGGGCTAGCGGGGGGGCAGATACGCAGTATTTT,CASSLRASGGADTQYF
TRBV19,TRBJ2-1,-,-,TGTGCCAGCAAATGGGACCCGGCTGGGAATGAGCAGTTCTTC,CASKWDPAGNEQFF